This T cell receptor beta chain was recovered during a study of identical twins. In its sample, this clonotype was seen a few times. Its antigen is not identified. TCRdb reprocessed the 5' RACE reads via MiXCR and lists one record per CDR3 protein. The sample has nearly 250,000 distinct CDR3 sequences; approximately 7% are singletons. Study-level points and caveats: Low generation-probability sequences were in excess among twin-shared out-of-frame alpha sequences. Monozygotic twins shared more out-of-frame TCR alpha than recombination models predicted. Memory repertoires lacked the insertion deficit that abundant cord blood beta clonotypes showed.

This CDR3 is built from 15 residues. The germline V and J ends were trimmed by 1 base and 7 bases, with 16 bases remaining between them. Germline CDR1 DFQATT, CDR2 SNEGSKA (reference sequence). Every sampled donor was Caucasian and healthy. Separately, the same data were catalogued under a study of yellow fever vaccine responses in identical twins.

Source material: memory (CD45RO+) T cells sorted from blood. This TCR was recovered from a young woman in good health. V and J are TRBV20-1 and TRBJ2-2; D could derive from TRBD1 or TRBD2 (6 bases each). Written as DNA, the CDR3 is TGCAGTGCTAGAGTAGGAGGGGGGCCTCTCGGGGAGCTGTTTTTT. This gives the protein CSARVGGGPLGELFF.